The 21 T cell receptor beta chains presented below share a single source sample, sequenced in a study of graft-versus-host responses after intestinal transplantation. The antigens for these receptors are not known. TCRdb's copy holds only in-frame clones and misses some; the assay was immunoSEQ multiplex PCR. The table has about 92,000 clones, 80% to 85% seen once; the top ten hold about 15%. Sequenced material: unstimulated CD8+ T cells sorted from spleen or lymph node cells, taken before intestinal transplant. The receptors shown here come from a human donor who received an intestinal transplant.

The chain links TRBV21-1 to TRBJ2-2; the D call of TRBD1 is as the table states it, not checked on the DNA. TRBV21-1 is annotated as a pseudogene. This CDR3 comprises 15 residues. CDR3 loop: CASSKRDRNTGELFF. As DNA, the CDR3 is TGTGCCAGCAGCAAAAGGGACAGGAACACCGGGGAGCTGTTTTTT.

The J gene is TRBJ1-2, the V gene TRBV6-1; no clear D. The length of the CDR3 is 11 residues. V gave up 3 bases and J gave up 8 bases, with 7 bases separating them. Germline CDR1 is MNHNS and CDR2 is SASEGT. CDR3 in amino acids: CASSDEAGYTF. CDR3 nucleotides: TGTGCCAGCAGTGATGAGGCCGGCTACACCTTC.

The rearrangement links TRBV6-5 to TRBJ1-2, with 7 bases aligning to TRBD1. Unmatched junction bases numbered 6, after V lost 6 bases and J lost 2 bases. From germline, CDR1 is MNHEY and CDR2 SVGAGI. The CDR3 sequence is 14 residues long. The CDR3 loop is CASRNRGANYGYTF. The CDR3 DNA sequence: TGTGCCAGCAGAAACAGGGGCGCAAACTATGGCTACACCTTC.

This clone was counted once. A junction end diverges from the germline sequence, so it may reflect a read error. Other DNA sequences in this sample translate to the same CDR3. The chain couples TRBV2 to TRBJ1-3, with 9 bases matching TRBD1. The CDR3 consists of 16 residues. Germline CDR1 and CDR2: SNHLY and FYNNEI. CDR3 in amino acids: CASSWTGDSSGNTIYF. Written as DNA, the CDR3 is TGCGCCAGCAGTTGGACAGGGGACTCCTCTGGAAACACCATATATTTT.

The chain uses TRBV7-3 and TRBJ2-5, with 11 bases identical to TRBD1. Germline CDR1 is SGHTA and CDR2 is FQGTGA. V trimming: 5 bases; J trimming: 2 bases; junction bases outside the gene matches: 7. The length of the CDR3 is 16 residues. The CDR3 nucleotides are TGTGCCAGCAGCCAAAGCGGGACAGGGGGGCAAGAGACCCAGTACTTC. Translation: CASSQSGTGGQETQYF. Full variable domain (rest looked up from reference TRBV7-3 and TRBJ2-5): GAGVSQTPSNKVTEKGKYVELRCDPISGHTALYWYRQSLGQGPEFLIYFQGTGAADDSGLPNDRFFAVRPEGSVSTLKIQRTERGDSAVYLCASSQSGTGGQETQYFGPGTRLLVL.

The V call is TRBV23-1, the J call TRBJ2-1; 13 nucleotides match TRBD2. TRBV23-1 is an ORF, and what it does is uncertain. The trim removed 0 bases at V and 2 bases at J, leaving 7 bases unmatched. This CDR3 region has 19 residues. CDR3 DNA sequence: TGCGCCAGCAGTCAATCGCGACTAGCGGGGGGCCCTCCCTACAATGAGCAGTTCTTC. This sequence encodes CASSQSRLAGGPPYNEQFF.

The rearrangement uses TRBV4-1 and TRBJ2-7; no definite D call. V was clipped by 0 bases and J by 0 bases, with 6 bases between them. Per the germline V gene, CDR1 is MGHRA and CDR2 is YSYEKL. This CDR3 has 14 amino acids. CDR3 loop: CASSQEAGSYEQYF. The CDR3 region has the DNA TGCGCCAGCAGCCAAGAAGCCGGCTCCTACGAGCAGTACTTC.

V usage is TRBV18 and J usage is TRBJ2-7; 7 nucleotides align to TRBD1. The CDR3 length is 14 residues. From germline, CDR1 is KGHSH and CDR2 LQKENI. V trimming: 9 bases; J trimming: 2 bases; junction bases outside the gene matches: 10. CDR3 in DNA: TGTGCCAGTTCTAAGGGGGCGCTTACCTACGAGCAGTACTTC. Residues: CASSKGALTYEQYF.

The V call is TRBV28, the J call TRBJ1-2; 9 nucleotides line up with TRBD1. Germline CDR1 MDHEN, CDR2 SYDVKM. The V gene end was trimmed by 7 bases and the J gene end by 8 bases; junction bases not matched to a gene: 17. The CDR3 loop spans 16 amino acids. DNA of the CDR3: TGTGCCAGCACGTACACAGGGGGCCTGGAGGGGTGGGGCTACACCTTC. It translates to CASTYTGGLEGWGYTF.

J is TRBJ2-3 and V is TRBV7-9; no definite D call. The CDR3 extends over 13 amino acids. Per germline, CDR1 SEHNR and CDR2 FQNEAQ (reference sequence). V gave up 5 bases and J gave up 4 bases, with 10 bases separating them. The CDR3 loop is CASSLPHPDTQYF. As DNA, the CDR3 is TGTGCCAGCAGCCTCCCCCATCCAGATACGCAGTATTTT.

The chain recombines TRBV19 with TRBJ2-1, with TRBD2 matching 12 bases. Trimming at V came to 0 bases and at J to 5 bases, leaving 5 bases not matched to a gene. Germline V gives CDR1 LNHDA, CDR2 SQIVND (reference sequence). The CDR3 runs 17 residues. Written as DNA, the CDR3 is TGTGCCAGTAGTATAGATTGGACTAGCGGGAAGGACAATGAGCAGTTCTTC. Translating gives CASSIDWTSGKDNEQFF.

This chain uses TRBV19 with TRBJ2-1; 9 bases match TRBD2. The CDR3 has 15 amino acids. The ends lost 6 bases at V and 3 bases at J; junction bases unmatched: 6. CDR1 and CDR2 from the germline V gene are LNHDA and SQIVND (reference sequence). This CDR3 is CASRILAGSYNEQFF. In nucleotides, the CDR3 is TGTGCCAGTAGGATCCTAGCGGGGAGCTACAATGAGCAGTTCTTC. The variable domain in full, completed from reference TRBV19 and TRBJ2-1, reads DGGITQSPKYLFRKEGQNVTLSCEQNLNHDAMYWYRQDPGQGLRLIYYSQIVNDFQKGDIAEGYSVSREKKESFPLTVTSAQKNPTAFYLCASRILAGSYNEQFFGPGTRLTVL.

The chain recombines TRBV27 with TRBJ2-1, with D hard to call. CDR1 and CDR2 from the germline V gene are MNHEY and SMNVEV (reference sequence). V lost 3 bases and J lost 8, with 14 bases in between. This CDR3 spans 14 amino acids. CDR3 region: CASSLGMGRDEQFF. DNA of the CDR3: TGTGCCAGCAGTTTGGGGATGGGTCGGGATGAGCAGTTCTTC.

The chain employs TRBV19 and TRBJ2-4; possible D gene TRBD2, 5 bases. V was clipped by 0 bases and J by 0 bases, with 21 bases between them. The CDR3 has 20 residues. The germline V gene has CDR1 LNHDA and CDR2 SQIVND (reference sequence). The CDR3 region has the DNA TGTGCCAGTAGTATAGATCTGAAGGGCGGAGGCAAAGGAGCCAAAAACATTCAGTACTTC. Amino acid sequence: CASSIDLKGGGKGAKNIQYF.

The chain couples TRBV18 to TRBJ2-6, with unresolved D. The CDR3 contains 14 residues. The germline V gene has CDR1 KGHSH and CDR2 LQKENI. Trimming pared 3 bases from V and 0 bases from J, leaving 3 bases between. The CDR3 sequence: CASSPDSGANVLTF. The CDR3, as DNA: TGTGCCAGCTCACCGGACTCTGGGGCCAACGTCCTGACTTTC. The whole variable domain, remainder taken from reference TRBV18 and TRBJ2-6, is NAGVMQNPRHLVRRRGQEARLRCSPMKGHSHVYWYRQLPEEGLKFMVYLQKENIIDESGMPKERFSAEFPKEGPSILRIQQVVRGDSAAYFCASSPDSGANVLTFGAGSRLTVL.

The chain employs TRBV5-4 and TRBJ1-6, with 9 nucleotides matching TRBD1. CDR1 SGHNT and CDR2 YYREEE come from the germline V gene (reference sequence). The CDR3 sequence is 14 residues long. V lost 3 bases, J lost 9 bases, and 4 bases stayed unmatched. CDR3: CASSWDREGSPLHF. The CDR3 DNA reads TGTGCCAGCAGCTGGGACAGGGAAGGTTCACCCCTCCACTTT.

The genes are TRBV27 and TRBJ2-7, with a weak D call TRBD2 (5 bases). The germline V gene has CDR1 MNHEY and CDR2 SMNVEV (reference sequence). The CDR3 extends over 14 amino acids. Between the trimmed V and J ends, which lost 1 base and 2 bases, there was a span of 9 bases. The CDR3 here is CASSLYATTYEQYF. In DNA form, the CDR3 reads TGTGCCAGCAGTTTATATGCGACTACCTACGAGCAGTACTTC.

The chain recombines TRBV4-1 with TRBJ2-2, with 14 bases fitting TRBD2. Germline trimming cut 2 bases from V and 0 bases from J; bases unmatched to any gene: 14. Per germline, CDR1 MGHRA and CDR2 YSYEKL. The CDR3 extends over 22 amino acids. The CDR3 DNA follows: TGCGCCAGCAGCCAATGGCCCCGACTAGCGGGAGGGCCGCTTGCGAACACCGGGGAGCTGTTTTTT. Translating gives CASSQWPRLAGGPLANTGELFF.

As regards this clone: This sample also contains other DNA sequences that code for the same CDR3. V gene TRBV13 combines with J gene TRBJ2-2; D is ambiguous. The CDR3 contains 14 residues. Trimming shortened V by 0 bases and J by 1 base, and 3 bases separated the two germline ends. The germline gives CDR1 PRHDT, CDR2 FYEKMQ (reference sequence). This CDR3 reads CASSLGRNTGELFF. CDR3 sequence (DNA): TGTGCCAGCAGCTTAGGACGGAACACCGGGGAGCTGTTTTTT.

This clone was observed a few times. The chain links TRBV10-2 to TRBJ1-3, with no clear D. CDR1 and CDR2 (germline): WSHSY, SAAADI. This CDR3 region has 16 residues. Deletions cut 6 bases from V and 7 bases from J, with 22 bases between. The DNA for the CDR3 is TGCGCCAGCAGCCCCTCGATCCGGGCTGTCGGCAACACCATATATTTT. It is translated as CASSPSIRAVGNTIYF.

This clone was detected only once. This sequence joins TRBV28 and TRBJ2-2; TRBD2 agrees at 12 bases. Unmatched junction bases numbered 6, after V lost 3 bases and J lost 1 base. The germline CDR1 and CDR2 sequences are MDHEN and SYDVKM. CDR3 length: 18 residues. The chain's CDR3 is CASSFLTSGSLNTGELFF. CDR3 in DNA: TGTGCCAGCAGTTTTTTGACTAGCGGGAGCCTGAACACCGGGGAGCTGTTTTTT.